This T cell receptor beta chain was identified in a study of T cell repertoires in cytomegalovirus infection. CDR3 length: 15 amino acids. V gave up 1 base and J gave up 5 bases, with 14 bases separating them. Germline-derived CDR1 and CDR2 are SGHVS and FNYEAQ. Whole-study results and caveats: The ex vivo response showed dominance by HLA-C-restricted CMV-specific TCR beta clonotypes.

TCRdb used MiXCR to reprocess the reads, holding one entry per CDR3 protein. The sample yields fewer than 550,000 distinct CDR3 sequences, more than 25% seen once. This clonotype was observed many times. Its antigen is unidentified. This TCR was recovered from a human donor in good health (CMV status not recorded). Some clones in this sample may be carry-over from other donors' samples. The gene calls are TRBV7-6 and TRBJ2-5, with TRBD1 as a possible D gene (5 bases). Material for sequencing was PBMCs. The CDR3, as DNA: TGTGCCAGCAGCTTAGTAGTTGGGGCGCTGGAGACCCAGTACTTC. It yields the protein CASSLVVGALETQYF.